This T cell receptor beta chain was profiled in a study of human T cells and chemical hapten exposure (dated by TCRdb to 2020 to 2022). In terms of the full investigation: For sensitization, 2% DPC in acetone was applied to a roughly 2 cm by roughly 2 cm area of upper inner arm skin. For TCR sequencing, blood came from about 28 alopecia patients at anywhere from one to four time points (pre-sensitization, 2, 6 and 24 weeks). Patch testing on the upper back used Finn chambers containing 0.01% DPC, with scoring done after 6 days according to International Contact Dermatitis Research Group standards. Libraries were pooled for sequencing, and variation in per-sample TCR yields was attributed mainly to small differences in library volumes within the pool. Patient blood was sampled pre-sensitization (week 0) and at 2, 6 and about 24 weeks after DPC sensitization. Peripheral blood TCR repertoire changes were tracked in vivo in alopecia patients during primary and secondary sensitization to the hapten diphenylcyclopropenone (DPC). Most of the patients in the cohort were female, and the cohort covered alopecia areata with under or over 50% scalp involvement, alopecia totalis and alopecia universalis. Weekly therapeutic DPC doses were additionally applied to the scalp of patients throughout the roughly 25-week study period. Study-level results and caveats: The number of TCRs above 1 in 1000 frequency did not change with DPC sensitization; there was no evidence of global repertoire structure alterations. Compared with pre-sensitization or healthy control sets, expanded TCRs formed significantly more large CDR3 similarity clusters, which is consistent with antigen-driven responses. Because all patients had alopecia, a presumed autoimmune disease, the immune response of the patients might differ from that of healthy individuals. After repeated subsampling, changes were observed in the strength of the expansion versus patch-test correlation and in the threshold at which the correlation became significant. Patch test score correlated positively with the number of PT1 expanded TCRs, reaching significance at thresholds 8, 16 and 32 but not at 4.

From its cysteine to its phenylalanine, the CDR3 spans 15 amino acids. The entry retains the CDR3 DNA only, 45 bases that are in frame from base 1. Trimming at the junction amounts to 8 bases on V and 2 bases on J, and the germline ends lie 18 bases apart. The germline V gene yields MDHEN for CDR1 and SYDVKM for CDR2. In light of the paper, this sample's time point label describes: patch test 1, 2 weeks after DPC sensitization. The label giving this sample's treatment or condition can be read as: therapeutic diphenylcyclopropenone sensitization with weekly scalp DPC. At each patch-test visit, blood was drawn before the patch test was applied. Patients were eligible if aged 18 to 70, diagnosed with alopecia and judged suitable for DPC therapy, and pregnant patients were excluded. Unfractionated whole blood was collected in Tempus Blood RNA tubes, and total RNA was extracted from that blood. Libraries were constructed by RACE. The instrument was a NextSeq 500. During library preparation, unique molecular identifiers were attached to individual cDNA molecules so that TCRs could be counted quantitatively and reproducibly. From each blood RNA sample, both TCR alpha and TCR beta chains were sequenced. The authors' pipeline ran thus. The median number of TCRs per sample was 90,000 to 100,000, ranging from roughly 20,000 to 700,000. V, J and CDR3 annotation of the TCR reads was carried out using the Decombinator software suite. For the PS versus PT1 abundance plots, all samples were subsampled to the same number of TCRs (28,000). Expanded TCRs were defined as absent before sensitization and observed at least eight times at the 2-week time point. In-frame beta chains were kept once TCRdb had trimmed the public reads at Q25 with fastp and called clones with MiXCR. Rows with one shared CDR3 protein collapse into an entry with the most common genes and DNA. These V and J calls are TCRdb output, not the study's own analysis. Here the sample has more than 95,000 distinct CDR3 sequences; around an eighth occur a single time. Of the sample, over 1.1% is held by the ten largest clones.

This clonotype was observed a handful of times. Its antigen target is currently unknown. No base-level quality is on record; no much larger clone is a single base apart. The rearranged segments are TRBV28 and TRBJ2-5, with TRBD1 perhaps the D gene, on 5 matching bases. The sequence came from a woman aged 45-60 years with alopecia areata. Some clones in this sample may be carry-over from other donors' samples. The source was whole blood, collected in connection with sensitization to the hapten diphenylcyclopropenone (DPC). The DNA sequence is TGTGCCAGCTTCCCCTCAGGCAGGGTACAAGAGACCCAGTACTTC. Translation gives CASFPSGRVQETQYF.